These 21 T cell receptor beta chains originate from one sample sequenced in a study of tumor and adjacent non-tumor tissue in lung cancer. No cell sorting was done before RNA was extracted from the tissue. The library came from three nested PCR rounds adapted from ARM-PCR protocols. A single record per CDR3 protein comes from TCRdb applying MiXCR to the multiplex PCR reads. The repertoire includes about 80,000 distinct CDR3 sequences, 80% of them detected once, and 13% sits in the top ten. Material: lung tumor tissue. These receptors came from a woman aged 50 to 65 with non-small cell lung cancer.

The V and J genes are TRBV29-1 and TRBJ1-1; D might be TRBD1 (6 bases). The CDR3 has 13 amino acids. Germline loops: CDR1 SQVTM, CDR2 ANQGSEA. V gave up 4 bases and J gave up 8 bases, with 17 bases separating them. The DNA for the CDR3 is TGCAGCGTTGGACAGGTTCTTTTGACCGAAGCTTTCTTT. This translates into CSVGQVLLTEAFF.

In its sample, this clonotype was seen once. The CDR3 ends on some other residue instead of the conserved phenylalanine or tryptophan, so this is likely a read error. The rearrangement uses TRBV10-2 and TRBJ1-2; D not certain. CDR3 length: 13 residues. Germline CDR1 and CDR2: WSHSY and SAAADI. The CDR3 region is CASNEDGSYGYTL. The CDR3 DNA sequence: TGCGCCAGCAACGAGGACGGGTCCTATGGTTACACCTTA.

The rearrangement links TRBV5-6 to TRBJ2-2; either TRBD1 or TRBD2 may supply D (5 bases each). Trimming removed 6 bases from V and 5 bases from J, with 14 bases in between. The CDR3 is made up of 14 amino acids. CDR1 is SGHDT, CDR2 YYEEEE, per germline. The CDR3 loop reads CASNLGRKTGELFF. CDR3 bases: TGTGCCAGCAATTTGGGACGCAAGACCGGGGAGCTGTTTTTT.

On this clonotype itself: Germline is not matched at one junction end, which may reflect a read error. The CDR3 is CASSYLREGTGELFF. The CDR3 DNA sequence: TGTGCCAGCAGCTACCTGCGGGAGGGCACCGGGGAACTGTTTTTT. The chain links TRBV11-1 to TRBJ2-2; 9 positions agree with TRBD2. CDR1 is SGHAT, CDR2 FQDESV, per germline (reference sequence). The CDR3 extends over 15 amino acids. The variable domain in full, with the rest retrieved from reference TRBV11-1 and TRBJ2-2, is EAEVAQSPRYKITEKSQAVAFWCDPISGHATLYWYRQILGQGPELLVQFQDESVVDDSQLPKDRFSAERLKGVDSTLKIQPAELGDSAMYLCASSYLREGTGELFFGEGSRLTVL.

The genes are TRBV20-1 and TRBJ2-1; D is undetermined. The V end lost 5 bases, the J end lost 13 bases, and 21 bases lay between the germline ends. The CDR3 has 13 amino acids. CDR1 DFQATT and CDR2 SNEGSKA come from the germline V gene (reference sequence). The CDR3 coding sequence is TGCAGTGCTCCCTCTGGTGAGCACATTGAACAGTTCTTC. Translated: CSAPSGEHIEQFF.

In this sample, this clonotype turned up many times. V and J are TRBV28 and TRBJ2-2; 7 positions agree with TRBD1. With V trimmed by 4 bases and J by 0 bases, 5 bases remained unmatched. Germline CDR1 MDHEN, CDR2 SYDVKM. CDR3 length equals 16 residues. As DNA, the CDR3 is TGTGCCAGCAGTTCCTACAGGGGAACGAACACCGGGGAGCTGTTTTTT. As protein: CASSSYRGTNTGELFF.

This chain connects TRBV20-1 to TRBJ2-7; D remains unclear. V was shortened by 8 bases and J by 4 bases, with 21 bases between the two germline ends. Germline V gene lookup returns CDR1 DFQATT and CDR2 SNEGSKA (reference sequence). This CDR3 is built from 14 residues. Here the CDR3 reads CSTLHPQWAYEQYF. The CDR3 DNA is TGCAGTACCCTCCACCCGCAGTGGGCGTACGAGCAGTACTTC.

The count of this clonotype is one. Because it lacks the conserved phenylalanine or tryptophan at the end, this CDR3 is likely a read error. The gene calls are TRBV29-1 and TRBJ2-3, with D perhaps TRBD2 (5 bases). CDR1 and CDR2 from the germline V gene are SQVTM and ANQGSEA. Trimming cost V 6 bases and J 9 bases, with 25 bases left between them. There are 15 residues in the CDR3. The CDR3: CSVVLSLGPGETQYY. Written as DNA, the CDR3 is TGCAGCGTCGTCCTATCTCTCGGACCTGGGGAGACGCAGTATTAT.

The rearrangement joins TRBV28 to TRBJ2-1; 7 nucleotides line up with TRBD2. CDR3 length equals 15 residues. Germline CDR1 and CDR2: MDHEN and SYDVKM. Germline trimming cut 10 bases from V and 7 bases from J; bases unmatched to any gene: 16. CDR3 in amino acids: CANIPSGGSSNEQFF. CDR3 coding DNA: TGTGCCAACATACCCTCCGGCGGGAGTTCAAATGAGCAGTTCTTC.

Ten or more counts support this clonotype. The rearrangement joins TRBV24-1 to TRBJ2-5; possibly TRBD2 for D (5 bases). Germline loops: CDR1 KGHDR, CDR2 SFDVKD. The ends were cut back, 5 bases at V and 2 bases at J, with 11 bases in the middle. The CDR3 is made up of 14 amino acids. This CDR3 is CATSGRGDQETQYF. Written as DNA, the CDR3 is TGTGCCACCAGTGGTCGGGGAGATCAAGAGACCCAGTACTTC.

Worth noting for this clonotype: Its ends do not fully match the called genes, so a read error is possible. The rearrangement joins TRBV13 to TRBJ2-7; TRBD1 agrees at 8 bases. The germline V gene encodes CDR1 PRHDT and CDR2 FYEKMQ (reference sequence). This CDR3 spans 16 amino acids. In nucleotides, the CDR3 is TGTGGCAGCAGCTCTCAGGGGGCAGGAGGAATCTACGAGCAGTACTTC. Translated: CGSSSQGAGGIYEQYF. The entire variable domain, with the rest obtained from reference TRBV13 and TRBJ2-7, is as follows: AAGVIQSPRHLIKEKRETATLKCYPIPRHDTVYWYQQGPGQDPQFLISFYEKMQSDKGSIPDRFSAQQFSDYHSELNMSSLELGDSALYFCGSSSQGAGGIYEQYFGPGTRLTVT.

V is TRBV20-1 and J is TRBJ1-1, with no clear D. The CDR3 is made up of 13 amino acids. The V gene's germline CDR1 is DFQATT and CDR2 SNEGSKA (reference sequence). The DNA of the CDR3 is TGCAATGCATGGGAGGGCGGGAACACTGAAGCTTTCTTT. It yields the protein CNAWEGGNTEAFF.

Remarks on this clonotype: As the CDR3 is not closed by the conserved phenylalanine or tryptophan, this likely results from a read error. The DNA is omitted, as the CDR3 cannot be located on it reliably, and the CDR3 follows TCRdb's listing. The chain is built from TRBV6-6 and TRBJ2-5; no check of the table's D call, TRBD2, against the DNA was made. The CDR3 is 14 residues long, counting both termini. Germline loops: CDR1 MNHNY, CDR2 SVGAGI (reference sequence). CDR3 residues: CASSYSGRAETHYV.

On this clonotype itself: The conserved phenylalanine or tryptophan normally closing the CDR3 is absent here, so this likely arose from a read error. CDR3 DNA sequence: TGTGCCAGCAATTTGGGTAGTCTGAGGGGAACTGAAGCTTTCCTT. This sequence encodes CASNLGSLRGTEAFL. The chain uses TRBV28 and TRBJ1-1; perhaps TRBD1 as D (5 bases). The V gene's germline CDR1 is MDHEN and CDR2 SYDVKM. The germline V and J ends were trimmed by 7 bases and 5 bases, with 20 bases remaining between them. The CDR3 spans 15 residues.

The chain employs TRBV19 and TRBJ1-5; maybe TRBD1 (6 bases). Germline CDR1 LNHDA, CDR2 SQIVND (reference sequence). The CDR3 has 16 amino acids. V dropped 9 bases and J dropped 3 bases, with 21 bases sitting between them. CDR3 residues: CASTLPAGQNNQPQHF. In nucleotides, the CDR3 is TGTGCCAGCACCCTCCCCGCCGGACAGAACAATCAGCCCCAGCATTTT.

Concerning this clonotype itself: One end of the junction varies from germline; a read error may be responsible. This sequence joins TRBV20-1 and TRBJ2-7; no clear D. This CDR3 is built from 15 residues. In germline, CDR1 is DFQATT, CDR2 SNEGSKA (reference sequence). In DNA, the CDR3 is TGCAGTGTTAGAGATTCGGATCCGTGTCGGAACGAGCAGCACTTC. This translates into CSVRDSDPCRNEQHF.

Worth noting for this clonotype: Given the absence of the conserved phenylalanine or tryptophan at the CDR3 end, a read error is likely. It is unclear where the CDR3 begins or ends on the DNA, so no DNA is shown, and the CDR3 is as TCRdb lists it. The V gene is TRBV12-3 or TRBV12-4, the J gene TRBJ2-5; whether TRBD2, the table's D call, matches the DNA was not checked. The CDR3 sequence runs 13 residues, both termini included. Here the CDR3 reads CASSLSPGETQYL.

Worth noting for this clonotype: Being one base from a much bigger clone, this may be a read error. The chain uses TRBV28 and TRBJ2-7; TRBD2 agrees at 9 bases. Germline CDR1 reads MDHEN; CDR2 reads SYDVKM. After removal of 8 bases from V and 5 bases from J, the junction contained 7 bases not matched to a gene. The CDR3 contains 13 residues. The CDR3 DNA sequence: TGTGCCAGCGGTCTAGCGGGAAGGAACGAGCAGTACTTC. It encodes CASGLAGRNEQYF.

This CDR3 is CSAGATTGRWAEQFF. The CDR3 DNA sequence: TGCAGTGCTGGAGCCACTACCGGGAGATGGGCTGAGCAGTTCTTC. The chain has TRBV20-1 and TRBJ2-1; D may be TRBD2 (6 bases). CDR1 and CDR2 from the germline V gene are DFQATT and SNEGSKA (reference sequence). CDR3 length: 15 residues. V gave up 5 bases and J gave up 9 bases, with 23 bases separating them.

This clonotype rates as medium-sized. V gene TRBV10-3 combines with J gene TRBJ1-2, with unresolved D. CDR1 and CDR2 (germline): ENHRY, SYGVKD. V was pared by 11 bases and J by 2 bases, with 15 bases between. The CDR3 spans 13 residues. For the CDR3, the DNA is TGTGCCGCCAATCAGGACCGAAACTATGGCTACACCTTC. It is translated as CAANQDRNYGYTF.

As to this clonotype: A much larger clone is a single base away; this may be a read error. The gene calls are TRBV15 and TRBJ2-7; 7 bases are a match to TRBD1. CDR1 and CDR2 from the germline V gene are LNHNV and YYDKDF (reference sequence). J was trimmed by 8 bases and V by 4 bases; bases with no gene match: 8. This CDR3 spans 13 amino acids. The CDR3 here is CATSKDRVGKQYF. CDR3 nucleotide sequence: TGTGCCACCAGCAAAGACAGGGTTGGCAAGCAGTACTTC.